The clone carrying this T cell receptor beta chain was counted only a few times. This sample was taken from a study of sequential checkpoint blockade in melanoma. Turning to the study itself: Patients were randomized 1:1 to nivolumab-then-ipilimumab or ipilimumab-then-nivolumab first-line.

The table came from immunoSEQ multiplex PCR; TCRdb's copy has only in-frame clones and leaves some out. Here the sample spans 15,000 or so clones, under 65% being singletons. The germline V gene encodes CDR1 MDHEN and CDR2 SYDVKM. V was pared by 2 bases and J by 2 bases, with 10 bases of the junction left unmatched. The CDR3 spans 18 residues. This sample's treatment: randomized to nivolumab then ipilimumab (arm A) or the reverse (arm B). Sorted cells were live CD3+CD8+, lacking CD19 and CD56, from PBMCs. This sequence was found in a human donor with melanoma. The material sequenced was CD8+ T cells sorted from blood (inferred from file names), taken from a patient given nivolumab and ipilimumab in sequence. This chain connects TRBV28 to TRBJ2-3, with 10 positions matching TRBD2. The CDR3 bases are TGTGCCAGCAGTTTAATGGGACATCTAGCGGGGGACACAGATACGCAGTATTTT. Amino acids: CASSLMGHLAGDTDTQYF.